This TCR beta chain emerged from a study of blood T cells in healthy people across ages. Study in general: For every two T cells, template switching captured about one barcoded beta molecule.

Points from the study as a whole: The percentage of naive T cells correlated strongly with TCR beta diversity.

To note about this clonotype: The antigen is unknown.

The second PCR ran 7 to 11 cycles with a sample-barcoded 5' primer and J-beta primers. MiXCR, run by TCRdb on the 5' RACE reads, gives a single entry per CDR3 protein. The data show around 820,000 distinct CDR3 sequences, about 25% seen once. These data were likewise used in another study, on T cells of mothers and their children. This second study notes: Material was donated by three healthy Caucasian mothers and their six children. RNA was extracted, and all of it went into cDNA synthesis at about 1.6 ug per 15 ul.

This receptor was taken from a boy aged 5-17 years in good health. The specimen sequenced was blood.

CDR3 in DNA: TGTGCCAGCAGTGAAAGCAGCTTCTATGGCTACACCTTC. It codes for CASSESSFYGYTF. V usage is TRBV2 and J usage is TRBJ1-2, with unresolved D. V was clipped by 2 bases and J by 4 bases, with 8 bases between them. This CDR3 has 13 amino acids. Germline V gene sequence: CDR1 SNHLY, CDR2 FYNNEI.